The 23 T cell receptor beta chains in this list originate from one sample, sequenced in a study of blood T cell repertoires in COVID-19. TCRdb keeps only in-frame clones here, not all; method: immunoSEQ multiplex PCR. The sample includes hundreds of thousands of clones, around nine tenths seen only once; the top ten take around 1.5%. The specimen sequenced was peripheral blood. The receptors were gathered from a woman aged 55-69 years who had recovered from COVID-19.

This clone has just one count. The V call is TRBV29-1, the J call TRBJ2-1; 9 bases map to TRBD2. The CDR3 is made up of 12 amino acids. Germline V gene sequence: CDR1 SQVTM, CDR2 ANQGSEA. The V and J ends lost 5 bases and 10 bases, in that order; junction bases with no gene match: 6. The CDR3 loop is CSVRRGGLEQFF. Written as DNA, the CDR3 is TGCAGCGTTAGGCGGGGGGGCTTGGAGCAGTTCTTC.

The rearrangement links TRBV19 to TRBJ2-5; a possible D gene is TRBD1 (5 bases). CDR1 LNHDA and CDR2 SQIVND come from the germline V gene (reference sequence). Trimming cost V 6 bases and J 3 bases, with 17 bases left between them. The length of the CDR3 is 15 residues. The CDR3 DNA reads as TGTGCCAGTAGCGGACAAGGGGCAGGAGAAGAGACCCAGTACTTC. Its translation is CASSGQGAGEETQYF.

The V and J genes are TRBV4-3 and TRBJ1-4; 8 bases fit TRBD1. Germline CDR1 LGHNA, CDR2 YSLEER. This CDR3 region has 15 residues. Trimming removed 3 bases from V and 6 bases from J; junction bases left unmatched: 6. The CDR3 DNA follows: TGCGCCAGCAGCCAGGGGGACAGGAGGGATGAAAAACTGTTTTTT. Its protein is CASSQGDRRDEKLFF.

This chain uses TRBV5-1 with TRBJ2-7; 10 nucleotides line up with TRBD1. This CDR3 is built from 15 residues. Germline CDR1 reads SGHRS; CDR2 reads YFSETQ. Germline trimming cut 4 bases from V and 7 bases from J; bases unmatched to any gene: 11. The CDR3 DNA reads TGCGCCAGCAGCCCGGAGACAGGGGGCTTAAGGGAGCAGTACTTC. It translates to CASSPETGGLREQYF.

The chain recombines TRBV3-1 (or the pseudogene TRBV3-2) with TRBJ2-1; D is ambiguous. V was cut by 4 bases and J by 9 bases, with 16 bases left in between. This CDR3 is 14 amino acids long. The germline gives CDR1 LGHDT, CDR2 YNNKEL (reference sequence). CDR3: CASSPSWQAPEQFF. In DNA, the CDR3 is TGTGCCAGCAGCCCGTCTTGGCAGGCCCCTGAGCAGTTCTTC.

The CDR3 nucleotides are TGTGCCAGCAGGGGGGGGGACTCTCAAGGCAATGAGCAGTTCTTC. Amino acids: CASRGGDSQGNEQFF. V usage is TRBV7-2 and J usage is TRBJ2-1; TRBD2 matches at 7 bases. V was pared by 6 bases and J by 6 bases, with 11 bases of the junction left unmatched. The germline gives CDR1 SGHTA, CDR2 FQGNSA. The CDR3 extends over 15 amino acids.

The chain is built from TRBV15 and TRBJ1-4; D is possibly TRBD1 (6 bases). The V gene's germline CDR1 is LNHNV and CDR2 YYDKDF (reference sequence). The length of the CDR3 is 15 residues. V was pared by 6 bases and J by 7 bases, with 18 bases between. CDR3 nucleotides: TGTGCCACCAGTAGCGGGGGCTCCTTTTCTGAAAAACTGTTTTTT. It encodes CATSSGGSFSEKLFF.

The CDR3 here is CASSRETGRRGETQYF. The CDR3 DNA follows: TGTGCCAGCAGCCGAGAGACAGGGCGCAGGGGAGAGACCCAGTACTTC. The chain employs TRBV7-8 and TRBJ2-5, with 7 nucleotides matching TRBD1. The CDR3 consists of 16 residues. Germline V gene lookup returns CDR1 SGHVS and CDR2 FQNEAQ. J was trimmed by 4 bases and V by 5 bases; bases with no gene match: 13.

This clone was detected a few times. The chain recombines TRBV5-1 with TRBJ2-5; 12 positions match TRBD1. The CDR3 has 15 residues. Germline loops: CDR1 SGHRS, CDR2 YFSETQ. Trimming took 4 bases from V and 5 from J; bases not matched to a gene: 6. The CDR3 here is CASSTGQGARETQYF. The DNA of the CDR3 is TGCGCCAGCAGCACGGGACAGGGGGCTCGGGAGACCCAGTACTTC.

The J gene is TRBJ2-5, the V gene TRBV27; perhaps TRBD2 as D (6 bases). This CDR3 contains 15 residues. The germline V and J ends were trimmed by 4 bases and 4 bases, with 16 bases remaining between them. Germline values: CDR1 MNHEY, CDR2 SMNVEV (reference sequence). The CDR3 sequence is CASSWSWGGGETQYF. Written as DNA, the CDR3 is TGTGCCAGCAGTTGGAGCTGGGGAGGAGGAGAGACCCAGTACTTC.

CDR3 coding DNA: TGTGCCAGCAGTGAAAAAGCGGGGGGCCAGGAGACCCAGTACTTC. Encoded protein: CASSEKAGGQETQYF. The chain employs TRBV6-4 and TRBJ2-5; TRBD2 matches at 9 bases. V gave up 3 bases and J gave up 5 bases; unmatched junction bases: 7. This CDR3 region has 15 residues. Per the germline V gene, CDR1 is MRHNA and CDR2 is SNTAGT.

The V call is TRBV5-1, the J call TRBJ1-4, with D unclear. Germline loops: CDR1 SGHRS, CDR2 YFSETQ. V was trimmed by 6 bases and J by 8 bases, leaving 23 bases between them. This CDR3 is built from 16 residues. The CDR3: CASTLIPSSTREKLFF. Written as DNA, the CDR3 is TGCGCCAGCACACTTATCCCCTCGTCCACGAGGGAAAAACTGTTTTTT.

The chain joins TRBV14 to TRBJ2-3; TRBD2 matches at 10 bases. Germline CDR1 SGHDN, CDR2 FVKESK. The CDR3 has 16 residues. V trimming: 4 bases; J trimming: 4 bases; junction bases outside the gene matches: 8. The CDR3 spells CASSLASGGAADTQYF. The CDR3 DNA reads TGTGCCAGCAGCCTTGCCAGCGGGGGGGCCGCAGATACGCAGTATTTT. The full variable domain, rest sourced from reference TRBV14 and TRBJ2-3, is EAGVTQFPSHSVIEKGQTVTLRCDPISGHDNLYWYRRVMGKEIKFLLHFVKESKQDESGMPNNRFLAERTGGTYSTLKVQPAELEDSGVYFCASSLASGGAADTQYFGPGTRLTVL.

The chain is built from TRBV2 and TRBJ1-5; D is perhaps TRBD1 (5 bases). Trimming left V 7 bases short and J 0 bases short, with 22 bases between. The CDR3 has 18 amino acids. Per the germline V gene, CDR1 is SNHLY and CDR2 is FYNNEI. The DNA of the CDR3 is TGTGCCAGCAATTGGGGGAGGGGTCGGGGAAATAGCAATCAGCCCCAGCATTTT. It encodes CASNWGRGRGNSNQPQHF.

The J gene is TRBJ2-7, the V gene TRBV7-8, with D tentatively TRBD2 (6 bases). The CDR3 contains 14 residues. From germline, CDR1 is SGHVS and CDR2 FQNEAQ. V lost 5 bases, J lost 4 bases, and 15 bases lay in between. The CDR3 is CASSLREPFYEQYF. CDR3 DNA sequence: TGTGCCAGCAGCCTCCGGGAGCCGTTTTACGAGCAGTACTTC.

This clone was recorded once. CDR3 loop: CASSPTAQGETQYF. Here the CDR3 DNA reads TGTGCCAGCTCACCAACGGCGCAGGGGGAGACCCAGTACTTC. The chain has TRBV18 and TRBJ2-5; D is possibly TRBD1 (6 bases). Germline V CDR1 and CDR2: KGHSH, LQKENI. V was pared by 2 bases and J by 5 bases, with 12 bases between. The CDR3 covers 14 residues.

The V gene is TRBV2, the J gene TRBJ2-7, with D possibly TRBD1 on 6 matching bases. The CDR3 loop spans 12 amino acids. V lost 7 bases and J lost 3, with 10 bases in between. Germline lookup yields CDR1 SNHLY and CDR2 FYNNEI. The CDR3 loop reads CASNSRGYEQYF. The CDR3, as DNA: TGTGCCAGCAACTCCAGGGGCTACGAGCAGTACTTC.

There are a few counts of this clone. The chain links TRBV28 to TRBJ1-1, with TRBD1 matching over 7 bases. V shed 7 bases and J 10 bases; nucleotides not matched to a gene: 12. The CDR3 consists of 13 residues. CDR1 is MDHEN, CDR2 SYDVKM, per germline. DNA of the CDR3: TGTGCCAGCACCCTGACAGGGATCGGTGGAGCTTTCTTT. Translating it yields CASTLTGIGGAFF.

This chain joins TRBV1 and TRBJ1-6; TRBD1, the D gene given by the table, was not confirmed from the DNA. TRBV1 is reported as a pseudogene. The CDR3 runs 15 residues. This CDR3 is CTSSPNRANNSPLHF. In DNA, the CDR3 is TGCACCAGCAGCCCCAACAGGGCTAATAATTCACCCCTCCACTTT.

The gene calls are TRBV11-2 and TRBJ1-1; a weak D match, TRBD1 (5 bases). Germline lookup yields CDR1 SGHAT and CDR2 FQNNGV. Deletions cut 7 bases from V and 3 bases from J, with 12 bases between. There are 13 residues in the CDR3. The CDR3 loop is CASKEGVHTEAFF. The CDR3 DNA reads TGTGCCAGCAAGGAAGGGGTCCACACTGAAGCTTTCTTT.

Here the CDR3 reads CALSQGWGTDTQYF. The CDR3 bases are TGTGCCTTATCCCAGGGTTGGGGCACAGATACGCAGTATTTT. The chain is built from TRBV28 and TRBJ2-3; tentative D call: TRBD1 (5 bases). V was cut by 11 bases and J by 1 base, with 16 bases left in between. The CDR3 contains 14 residues. Germline lookup yields CDR1 MDHEN and CDR2 SYDVKM.

The chain links TRBV6-5 to TRBJ1-2; D possibly corresponds to TRBD1 (6 bases). CDR1 is MNHEY and CDR2 is SVGAGI in the germline V gene. V lost 4 bases and J lost 2, with 17 bases in between. CDR3 size: 16 residues. DNA of the CDR3: TGTGCCAGCAGTTCCCCTGCTGACAGGATCAACTATGGCTACACCTTC. It specifies CASSSPADRINYGYTF.

The chain employs TRBV29-1 and TRBJ2-5; the match to TRBD1 covers 8 bases. The CDR3 consists of 14 residues. In germline, CDR1 is SQVTM, CDR2 ANQGSEA. Trimming removed 7 bases from V and 0 bases from J; junction bases left unmatched: 7. The CDR3 region is CSASGGPYQETQYF. In nucleotides, the CDR3 is TGCAGCGCCTCAGGGGGCCCGTACCAAGAGACCCAGTACTTC.